This T cell receptor beta chain is drawn from a study of shared clonotypes between healthy human individuals. Per germline, CDR1 SQVTM and CDR2 ANQGSEA. This CDR3 contains 15 residues. Deletions cut 7 bases from V and 1 base from J, with 17 bases between. The sample holds one count of this clone. Profiled with immunoSEQ multiplex PCR; TCRdb holds only in-frame clones, not every one. The sample carries 2 million to 2.5 million clones, more than 85% recorded once. The sequenced material came from naive CD4+ T cells from PBMCs. The subset denotes: CD45RA+ positively selected. The TCR sequence derives from a man between 18 and 35 years old in good health. Some clones in this sample may be carry-over from other donors' samples. The chain employs TRBV29-1 and TRBJ2-1, with D maybe TRBD1 (6 bases). The chain's CDR3 is CSGVQPGHSYNEQFF. The CDR3 DNA reads as TGCAGCGGGGTTCAGCCGGGACATTCCTACAATGAGCAGTTCTTC.